Below, 29 T cell receptor beta chains from the same sample are listed, as sequenced in a study of blood T cells in healthy people across ages. A sample-barcoded 5' primer and a J-beta primer mix were used in a second PCR of roughly 6 to 11 cycles. In TCRdb, the 5' RACE reads were re-called with MiXCR into one record per CDR3 protein. The table has roughly 720,000 distinct CDR3 sequences, about 53% seen once. Material for sequencing was blood. These receptors were taken from a man of 80 years or more in good health.

This clonotype was found a few times. The V and J genes are TRBV27 and TRBJ2-5; the D call may be TRBD1 or TRBD2 (5 bases each). In germline, CDR1 is MNHEY, CDR2 SMNVEV (reference sequence). CDR3 size: 14 residues. Trimming pared 10 bases from V and 1 base from J, leaving 16 bases between. The CDR3 here is CATVPWGTQETQYF. CDR3 DNA: TGTGCCACAGTTCCGTGGGGGACCCAAGAGACCCAGTACTTC.

Ten or more counts support this clonotype. The chain combines TRBV6-2 or TRBV6-3 with TRBJ2-5; 7 nucleotides agree with TRBD1. CDR1 and CDR2 (germline): MNHEY, SVGEGT. Trimming at V came to 6 bases and at J to 4 bases, leaving 8 bases not matched to a gene. There are 14 residues in the CDR3. CDR3: CASRDTTGTETQYF. The CDR3 region has the DNA TGTGCCAGCAGGGACACGACAGGGACAGAGACCCAGTACTTC.

The CDR3 coding sequence is TGCGCCAGCACCGTTACGGAAAAGGGATACGCGTATTTT. Residues: CASTVTEKGYAYF. J is TRBJ2-3 and V is TRBV5-1; D unclear. CDR1 SGHRS and CDR2 YFSETQ come from the germline V gene. Trimming took 6 bases from V and 14 from J, leaving 22 bases between them. The length of the CDR3 is 13 residues.

The table lists this clonotype with a few counts. The gene calls are TRBV29-1 and TRBJ2-7; D gene uncertain. Trimming removed 3 bases from V and 6 bases from J, with 12 bases in between. CDR3 length: 12 residues. Germline CDR1 is SQVTM and CDR2 is ANQGSEA. In DNA form, the CDR3 reads TGCAGCGTTGAGAGTGTAGGGCTCGAGCAGTACTTC. Protein product: CSVESVGLEQYF.

The CDR3 DNA is TGCGCCAGCAGCCCCGGGACAGGGGGCTTCGGTGAGCAGTTCTTC. It codes for CASSPGTGGFGEQFF. This chain links TRBV5-1 with TRBJ2-1; 12 nucleotides match TRBD1. The junction had 8 bases not matched to a gene; V was cut back by 4 bases and J by 9 bases. The length of the CDR3 is 15 residues. The V gene's germline CDR1 is SGHRS and CDR2 YFSETQ.

The chain employs TRBV20-1 and TRBJ2-5, with a weak D call TRBD1 (6 bases). The J call may be faulty, since TRBJ2-7 better matches the DNA end. Germline lookup yields CDR1 DFQATT and CDR2 SNEGSKA (reference sequence). The CDR3 consists of 14 residues. The CDR3 loop is CSRRLQGNSYEQYF. The CDR3, as DNA: TGCTCCCGAAGGTTACAGGGAAACTCCTACGAGCAGTACTTC.

The rearrangement uses TRBV3-1 and TRBJ2-7, with 10 bases aligning to TRBD2. Germline assignment: CDR1 LGHDT and CDR2 YNNKEL (reference sequence). V was pared by 1 base and J by 7 bases, with 7 bases of the junction left unmatched. This CDR3 has 15 amino acids. For the CDR3, the DNA is TGTGCCAGCAGCCAAGGCCCTAGCGGGAGTGGGGAGCAGTACTTC. It specifies CASSQGPSGSGEQYF.

Only a few counts were recorded for this clonotype. The gene calls are TRBV20-1 and TRBJ1-2; 8 nucleotides agree with TRBD1. The CDR3 covers 15 residues. Losses at the gene ends were 5 bases for V and 6 bases for J; bases not matched to a gene: 14. In germline, CDR1 is DFQATT, CDR2 SNEGSKA (reference sequence). The CDR3 bases are TGCAGTGCTCGACCCGCGGACAGGGATGAGCATGGCTACACCTTC. This translates into CSARPADRDEHGYTF.

This clonotype was recorded a few times. The rearrangement links TRBV20-1 to TRBJ2-5; TRBD1 might be the D (6 bases). Germline V gene lookup returns CDR1 DFQATT and CDR2 SNEGSKA (reference sequence). V lost 0 bases and J 1 base, leaving 9 bases between the germline ends. The CDR3 sequence is 14 residues long. DNA of the CDR3: TGCAGTGCTAGAGAGGGACACCGCCAAGAGACCCAGTACTTC. Protein: CSAREGHRQETQYF.

This chain joins TRBV11-1 and TRBJ2-7; 7 positions match TRBD2. The DNA end is a closer match to TRBJ2-5, so the J assignment may be wrong. Per germline, CDR1 SGHAT and CDR2 FQDESV (reference sequence). The CDR3 runs to 15 residues. The CDR3 bases are TGTGCCAGCAGCTCCCAGAGGGACTACGGGGAGACCCAGTACTTC. Protein sequence: CASSSQRDYGETQYF.

The chain links TRBV21-1 to TRBJ1-5. TRBV21-1 is classified as a pseudogene. This CDR3 contains 9 residues. CDR3 protein: CAGDQPQHF. In nucleotides, the CDR3 is TGTGCCGGCGATCAGCCCCAGCATTTT.

V gene TRBV3-1 combines with J gene TRBJ1-4, with D perhaps TRBD1 (6 bases). Trimming pared 7 bases from V and 4 bases from J, leaving 13 bases between. The CDR3 spans 14 residues. Germline V gives CDR1 LGHDT, CDR2 YNNKEL (reference sequence). CDR3 sequence (DNA): TGTGCCAGCAAGGCAGGGGTGCATAATGAAAAACTGTTTTTT. Protein: CASKAGVHNEKLFF.

V gene TRBV20-1 combines with J gene TRBJ2-1; D is perhaps TRBD1 (6 bases). The CDR3 contains 13 residues. Germline values: CDR1 DFQATT, CDR2 SNEGSKA (reference sequence). V lost 5 bases, J lost 5 bases, and 13 bases lay in between. The CDR3 DNA reads as TGCAGTGCTTCACAGGGCTATAACAATGAGCAGTTCTTC. Residues: CSASQGYNNEQFF.

The chain joins TRBV18 to TRBJ1-5; D remains unclear. V was clipped by 2 bases and J by 0 bases, with 14 bases between them. This CDR3 comprises 17 residues. From germline, CDR1 is KGHSH and CDR2 LQKENI. The CDR3 coding sequence is TGTGCCAGCTCACCAGTGGCACAGCCCTATAGCAATCAGCCCCAGCATTTT. It codes for CASSPVAQPYSNQPQHF. Using reference TRBV18 and TRBJ1-5 for the parts outside the CDR3, the full variable domain is NAGVMQNPRHLVRRRGQEARLRCSPMKGHSHVYWYRQLPEEGLKFMVYLQKENIIDESGMPKERFSAEFPKEGPSILRIQQVVRGDSAAYFCASSPVAQPYSNQPQHFGDGTRLSIL.

The chain combines TRBV7-3 with TRBJ2-1; 7 bases line up with TRBD2. V lost 1 base to trimming and J lost 0 bases; unmatched junction nucleotides: 3. Germline assignment: CDR1 SGHTA and CDR2 FQGTGA. This CDR3 has 16 amino acids. The CDR3 spells CASSLIAGRSYNEQFF. CDR3 sequence (DNA): TGTGCCAGCAGCTTAATAGCGGGCCGCTCCTACAATGAGCAGTTCTTC.

This rearrangement joins TRBV11-1 to TRBJ2-2; 14 bases are a match to TRBD2. Germline V gives CDR1 SGHAT, CDR2 FQDESV (reference sequence). Trimming at V came to 5 bases and at J to 5 bases, leaving 7 bases not matched to a gene. There are 17 residues in the CDR3. The CDR3 loop reads CASSPGTSGSKTGELFF. CDR3 DNA sequence: TGTGCCAGCAGCCCCGGGACTAGCGGGAGTAAAACCGGGGAGCTGTTTTTT.

This clonotype was observed a few times. J is TRBJ1-6 and V is TRBV20-1; a possible D gene is TRBD1 (5 bases). Trimming left V 5 bases short and J 0 bases short, with 14 bases between. Germline V gene lookup returns CDR1 DFQATT and CDR2 SNEGSKA (reference sequence). This CDR3 contains 16 residues. The CDR3 bases are TGCAGTGCTTGGCCAGGGACGAGCTCCTATAATTCACCCCTCCACTTT. Translated, it gives CSAWPGTSSYNSPLHF.

The gene calls are TRBV9 and TRBJ2-3; TRBD2 aligns across 7 bases. J lost 4 bases, V lost 4 bases, and 12 bases had no gene match. This CDR3 is built from 16 residues. Germline V gene sequence: CDR1 SGDLS, CDR2 YYNGEE. The CDR3 coding sequence is TGTGCCAGCAGCCCCCACCCTAGCGGAGGATCAGATACGCAGTATTTT. Its protein is CASSPHPSGGSDTQYF.

The chain is built from TRBV11-3 and TRBJ2-1, with D unresolved. The germline V and J ends were trimmed by 3 bases and 10 bases, with 16 bases remaining between them. In germline, CDR1 is SGHNT, CDR2 YENEEA. The CDR3 consists of 14 residues. In nucleotides, the CDR3 is TGTGCCAGCAGCTTGACCCCCGGAGTGAGCGAGCAGTTCTTC. Encoded protein: CASSLTPGVSEQFF.

Details on this clonotype: Mismatch with germline at one junction end may stem from a read error. The chain links TRBV5-5 to TRBJ2-1, with TRBD1 identical over 11 bases. This CDR3 has 16 residues. The V gene's germline CDR1 is SGHKS and CDR2 YYEKEE (reference sequence). CDR3 nucleotide sequence: TGTGTCAGCAGCTTGAGGGTTGGACAGGGGGCTGATGAGCAGTTCTTC. Amino acid sequence: CVSSLRVGQGADEQFF.

Note on this clonotype: At one end the junction does not follow the germline gene, possibly because of a read error. The chain carries TRBV12-3 or TRBV12-4 and TRBJ2-7; 10 bases agree with TRBD2. The CDR3 length is 15 residues. CDR3 coding DNA: TGTGCCAGTAGTTCCCGGACTAGCGGTGTCTACGAGCAGTACTTC. Translated, it gives CASSSRTSGVYEQYF.

The J gene is TRBJ2-1, the V gene TRBV9; D remains ambiguous. With 0 bases removed from V and 2 bases from J, the gap between germline ends came to 9 bases. This CDR3 is 15 amino acids long. Germline V gene lookup returns CDR1 SGDLS and CDR2 YYNGEE. CDR3 in amino acids: CASSVAEAAYNEQFF. The CDR3 DNA sequence: TGTGCCAGCAGCGTAGCTGAGGCGGCCTACAATGAGCAGTTCTTC.

In DNA form, the CDR3 reads TGCGCCAGCAGCTTGGTAGCTAGCGGCGCTAACAATGAGCAGTTCTTC. It specifies CASSLVASGANNEQFF. This chain connects TRBV5-1 to TRBJ2-1; 7 bases fit TRBD2. The germline gives CDR1 SGHRS, CDR2 YFSETQ. The CDR3 spans 16 residues. After removal of 0 bases from V and 5 bases from J, the junction contained 8 bases not matched to a gene.

This clonotype was picked up a small number of times. J is TRBJ2-7 and V is TRBV24-1; D may match TRBD1 or TRBD2 (5 bases each). Germline-derived CDR1 and CDR2 are KGHDR and SFDVKD. The V end lost 3 bases, the J end lost 4 bases, and 15 bases lay between the germline ends. The CDR3 totals 15 residues. This CDR3 is CATSDVPGRRYEQYF. CDR3 DNA sequence: TGTGCCACCAGTGATGTACCGGGACGGCGTTACGAGCAGTACTTC.

A remark on this clonotype: One end of the junction is discordant with germline, which a read error may explain. The CDR3 here is CARSFSYEQYF. The CDR3 DNA reads as TGTGCCAGAAGTTTTTCCTACGAGCAGTACTTC. V is TRBV12-3 or TRBV12-4 and J is TRBJ2-4; D ambiguous. The J call may be incorrect, as the DNA end agrees better with TRBJ2-7. The length of the CDR3 is 11 residues.

The V and J genes are TRBV20-1 and TRBJ2-7; 11 nucleotides agree with TRBD1. V shed 0 bases and J 5 bases; nucleotides not matched to a gene: 6. The germline V gene encodes CDR1 DFQATT and CDR2 SNEGSKA (reference sequence). The CDR3 loop spans 15 amino acids. CDR3 in DNA: TGCAGTGCTAGAGATAGAGGGACAGGGGGTGACGAGCAGTACTTC. This sequence encodes CSARDRGTGGDEQYF.

V and J are TRBV27 and TRBJ1-4; D remains unclear. Trimming took 7 bases from V and 3 from J, leaving 15 bases between them. The CDR3 covers 15 residues. The germline V gene encodes CDR1 MNHEY and CDR2 SMNVEV (reference sequence). CDR3 residues: CASTPGRKSNEKLFF. The CDR3 nucleotides are TGTGCCAGCACCCCAGGACGGAAATCTAATGAAAAACTGTTTTTT.

A few counts support this clonotype. The chain uses TRBV5-1 and TRBJ2-3, with D unclear. The V and J ends lost 2 bases and 2 bases respectively, with 15 bases between them. This CDR3 comprises 16 residues. Germline values: CDR1 SGHRS, CDR2 YFSETQ. The CDR3 sequence is CASSFTRGSTTDTQYF. CDR3 bases: TGCGCCAGCAGCTTCACGAGAGGTTCCACCACAGATACGCAGTATTTT.

This clonotype was seen more than once but under ten times. V and J are TRBV29-1 and TRBJ1-2; D remains unclear. The CDR3 is 11 amino acids. From germline, CDR1 is SQVTM and CDR2 ANQGSEA. V was clipped by 4 bases and J by 4 bases, with 7 bases between them. The CDR3 spells CSVGYSYGYTF. The CDR3 nucleotides read TGCAGCGTTGGATATTCCTATGGCTACACCTTC.